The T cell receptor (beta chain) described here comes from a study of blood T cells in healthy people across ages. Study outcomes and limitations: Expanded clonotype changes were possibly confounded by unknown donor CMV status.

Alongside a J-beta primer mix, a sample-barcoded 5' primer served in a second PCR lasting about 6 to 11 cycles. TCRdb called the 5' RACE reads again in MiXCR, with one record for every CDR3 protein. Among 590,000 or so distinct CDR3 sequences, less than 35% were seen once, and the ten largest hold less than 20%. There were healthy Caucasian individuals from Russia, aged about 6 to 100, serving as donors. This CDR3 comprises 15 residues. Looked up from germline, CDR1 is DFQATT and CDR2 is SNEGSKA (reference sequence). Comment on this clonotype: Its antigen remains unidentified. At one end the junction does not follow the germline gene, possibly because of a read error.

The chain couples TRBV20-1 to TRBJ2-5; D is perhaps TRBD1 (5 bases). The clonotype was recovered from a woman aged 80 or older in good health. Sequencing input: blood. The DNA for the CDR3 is TGCAGTGCTGGAGATTTTGGACAAATCCAAGAGACCCAGTACTTC. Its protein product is CSAGDFGQIQETQYF.